This is a list of T cell receptor beta chains from one sample in a study of cytomegalovirus exposure and HLA in healthy donors. Profiled with immunoSEQ multiplex PCR; TCRdb holds only in-frame clones, not every one. The top ten hold approximately 12% of the sample, which has more than 200,000 clones, roughly 84% seen once. The sample taken for sequencing was PBMCs. Receptors originate from a man aged 18 to 30 in good health and CMV-seropositive. CDR3s include the opening cysteine and the closing phenylalanine or tryptophan. A D gene is named only where the DNA matches it firmly. Only some rows state a clone size, as once, few, many or a class for expanded clones.

clone size,J gene,V gene,D gene,CDR3 DNA,CDR3 protein
.,TRBJ2-1,TRBV5-4,TRBD2,TGTGCCAGCAGCTTGGGAGCTAGCGGGGCCTACAATGAGCAGTTCTTC,CASSLGASGAYNEQFF
.,TRBJ2-2,TRBV9,TRBD2,TGTGCCAGCAGCGCACTAGCGGAGACCGGGGAGCTGTTTTTT,CASSALAETGELFF
.,TRBJ2-7,TRBV6-6,.,TGTGCCAGCAGTATCACGGGACCGATTTCCTACGAGCAGTACTTC,CASSITGPISYEQYF
few,TRBJ2-5,TRBV7-2,TRBD2,TGTGCCAGCAGCTTAGTTAGAACTAGCGGGGTCCAAGAGACCCAGTACTTC,CASSLVRTSGVQETQYF
.,TRBJ2-1,TRBV6-5,TRBD1,TGTGCCAGCAGTTACGTGGGACAGCTCTACAATGAGCAGTTCTTC,CASSYVGQLYNEQFF
.,TRBJ2-3,TRBV5-1,.,TGCGCCAGCAGCTTGGGGAATCCTCCCACAGATACGCAGTATTTT,CASSLGNPPTDTQYF
.,TRBJ1-2,TRBV6-4,TRBD1,TGTGCCAGCAGTAGGACAGGGGGGTCGGACTATGGCTACACCTTC,CASSRTGGSDYGYTF
.,TRBJ2-5,TRBV29-1,TRBD2,TGCAGCGTCAGGGGGACTAGCGGGACTGAGACCCAGTACTTC,CSVRGTSGTETQYF
.,TRBJ2-7,TRBV30,.,TGTGCCTGGAGTGTAGGAGATTCCTACGAGCAGTACTTC,CAWSVGDSYEQYF
.,TRBJ1-1,TRBV2,.,TGTGCCAGCAGTGAAGTGGGTGGGTGGCGGACTGAAGCTTTCTTT,CASSEVGGWRTEAFF
.,TRBJ1-1,TRBV9,.,TGTGCCAGCAGCGTAGTTGCAGGTTCGAACACTGAAGCTTTCTTT,CASSVVAGSNTEAFF
.,TRBJ1-2,TRBV5-4,TRBD1,TGTGCCAGCAGCTCCGAAGGTAGGGGGCAAAGATATGGCTACACCTTC,CASSSEGRGQRYGYTF
.,TRBJ2-6,TRBV5-4,.,TGTGCCAGCAGCTTCCGGCGAGGGTTGTCTGGGGCCAACGTCCTGACTTTC,CASSFRRGLSGANVLTF
once,TRBJ1-5,TRBV27,.,TGTGCCAGCAGTTTATCAGGGACGAATCAGCCCCAGCATTTT,CASSLSGTNQPQHF
.,TRBJ2-1,TRBV30,TRBD2,TGTGCCTGGAAGGGGACTAGCGGTTACAGCTCCTACAATGAGCAGTTCTTC,CAWKGTSGYSSYNEQFF